One and the same sample provided the 9 T cell receptor beta chains below, sequenced in a study of blood T cell repertoires in COVID-19. Produced via immunoSEQ multiplex PCR; TCRdb's table is partial and in-frame only. There are 150,000 or so clones in the sample; around 81% occur only once, and approximately 11% lies in the top ten. The sequencing sample was made of peripheral blood. All receptors derive from a man in his 60s with active or convalescent COVID-19.

The V and J genes are TRBV19 and TRBJ1-5, with D possibly matching TRBD1 (6 bases). The germline V and J ends were trimmed by 0 bases and 7 bases, with 13 bases remaining between them. The CDR3 runs 15 residues. The V gene's germline CDR1 is LNHDA and CDR2 SQIVND (reference sequence). The CDR3 reads CASSIDTRGWQPQHF. CDR3 DNA: TGTGCCAGTAGTATAGATACAAGGGGGTGGCAGCCCCAGCATTTT.

The gene calls are TRBV7-2 and TRBJ1-6, with TRBD1 matching 11 bases. Germline V gene data show CDR1 as SGHTA and CDR2 as FQGNSA. CDR3 length: 18 amino acids. V was clipped by 5 bases and J by 0 bases; unmatched bases: 6. The CDR3 region is CASSAGQGASSYNSPLHF. CDR3 DNA: TGTGCCAGCAGCGCAGGACAGGGGGCGAGCTCCTATAATTCACCCCTCCACTTT.

The gene calls are TRBV3-1 (or the pseudogene TRBV3-2) and TRBJ2-1; 9 nucleotides match TRBD1. Germline trimming cut 2 bases from V and 14 bases from J; bases unmatched to any gene: 4. The CDR3 totals 12 residues. CDR1 is LGHDT and CDR2 is YNNKEL in the germline V gene (reference sequence). The DNA for the CDR3 is TGTGCCAGCAGCCAACGGGACAGGGCAAAGTTCTTC. This sequence encodes CASSQRDRAKFF.

V usage is TRBV5-5 and J usage is TRBJ2-7, with TRBD1 matching over 9 bases. CDR3 size: 15 residues. V dropped 4 bases and J dropped 4; count of bases not matched to a gene: 9. In germline, CDR1 is SGHKS, CDR2 YYEKEE (reference sequence). The CDR3 spells CASSPQTGGFYEQYF. As DNA, the CDR3 is TGTGCCAGCAGCCCGCAGACAGGGGGTTTTTACGAGCAGTACTTC.

CDR3 coding DNA: TGTGCCAGCAGCCCGGACATGGGACTAGCGGGTGATGAGCAGTTCTTC. Protein: CASSPDMGLAGDEQFF. This chain connects TRBV5-6 to TRBJ2-1; 12 bases are shared with TRBD2. V was clipped by 4 bases and J by 8 bases; unmatched bases: 10. Germline V gene sequence: CDR1 SGHDT, CDR2 YYEEEE. The CDR3 length is 16 residues.

This chain joins TRBV28 and TRBJ1-4; D is ambiguous. CDR1 and CDR2 from the germline V gene are MDHEN and SYDVKM. The CDR3 runs 15 residues. V was pared by 6 bases and J by 2 bases, with 13 bases between. CDR3 sequence (DNA): TGTGCCAGCAGACCCCAGTTCGGGACTAATGAAAAACTGTTTTTT. Its protein product is CASRPQFGTNEKLFF.

This clone came up once. The chain combines TRBV19 with TRBJ2-3, with a weak D call TRBD2 (6 bases). Germline assignment: CDR1 LNHDA and CDR2 SQIVND (reference sequence). The CDR3 runs 17 residues. Deletions cut 5 bases from V and 0 bases from J, with 18 bases between. For the CDR3, the DNA is TGTGCCAGTAGTGACCCGGGACTTTTCTCTAGCACAGATACGCAGTATTTT. It codes for CASSDPGLFSSTDTQYF.

V and J are TRBV11-3 and TRBJ2-2, with D possibly being TRBD2 (6 bases). There are 14 residues in the CDR3. V lost 7 bases and J lost 7, with 16 bases in between. Germline values: CDR1 SGHNT, CDR2 YENEEA. In DNA form, the CDR3 reads TGTGCCAGCACAGCTTCGTACGGGGGCGGGGAGCTGTTTTTT. Its translation: CASTASYGGGELFF.

The rearrangement joins TRBV4-2 to TRBJ2-2; D is ambiguous. The CDR3 extends over 15 amino acids. The germline V gene has CDR1 LGHNA and CDR2 YNFKEQ. Trimming cost V 0 bases and J 0 bases, with 5 bases left between them. The CDR3 DNA is TGTGCCAGCAGCCAAGACAGCGCGAACACCGGGGAGCTGTTTTTT. The encoded protein is CASSQDSANTGELFF.